Below, one T cell receptor (beta chain) is given with its context. Its antigen is not identified. This sample is part of a study of vaccination and CD4 T cells after COVID-19. Study at large: Following dose two, a median about 65 days (range 14 to 241) passed before post-vaccine samples were taken.

The Oncomine TCR Beta short-read assay was applied to DNA of cultured CD4+ T cells. Each CDR3 protein is one row after TCRdb ran MiXCR on the PCR reads. The data hold about 19,000 distinct CDR3 sequences, with less than 50% observed a single time. CDR3 length: 18 amino acids. V shed 5 bases and J 4 bases; nucleotides not matched to a gene: 9. Treatment reported: roughly 10-day PBMC culture with coronavirus spike peptide pools or control peptides (ViraFEST assay). Each well received some 2.2 million PBMCs, cultured with approximately 10 IU/ml IL-2 and approximately 10 ug/ml peptide pools. Half the growth medium was swapped for new IL-2 medium on days 3 and 7.

This clonotype originated in a human donor who had recovered from COVID-19. The specimen was CD4+ T cells from blood, cultured in vitro, collected after SARS-CoV-2 vaccination. The chain recombines TRBV12-3 or TRBV12-4 with TRBJ2-3; 16 positions agree with TRBD2. The CDR3 sequence is CASSGGLAGGPDADTQYF. In DNA form, the CDR3 reads TGTGCCAGCAGTGGGGGACTAGCGGGGGGGCCTGATGCAGATACGCAGTATTTT.